What follows are 2 T cell receptor beta chains derived from one specimen sequenced in a study of response to subunit inactivated influenza vaccine. TCRdb analysed the RT-PCR reads with MiXCR anew, one entry per CDR3 protein. The sample includes some 500,000 distinct CDR3 sequences, approximately 17% seen only once; the top ten take about 3%. Here the sequenced sample was CD4+ T cells sorted from PBMCs, taken roughly 24 months after vaccination. These receptors were obtained from a man in his fifties or sixties who received an inactivated influenza vaccine.

This sequence joins TRBV12-3 or TRBV12-4 and TRBJ2-7; D might be TRBD2 (5 bases). V shed 5 bases and J shed 5 bases, with 16 bases lying between them. The CDR3 sequence is 14 residues long. The CDR3 DNA follows: TGTGCCAGCAGTACGGGGATAGGGCATAACGAGCAGTACTTC. Its protein product is CASSTGIGHNEQYF.

The chain joins TRBV5-6 to TRBJ2-7; TRBD1 or TRBD2 may be the D gene (5 bases each). The germline gives CDR1 SGHDT, CDR2 YYEEEE. The V end lost 3 bases, the J end lost 5 bases, and 9 bases lay between the germline ends. This CDR3 has 12 amino acids. In DNA form, the CDR3 reads TGTGCCAGCAGCTCGGGGCGGGACGAGCAGTACTTC. This encodes CASSSGRDEQYF.